This T cell receptor (beta chain) was sequenced during a study of CD8+ T cells in alopecia areata. Study results and limitations: Tissue-resident alphabeta T cells belonging to normal skin likewise get sequenced within scalp specimens. Expanded CD8+ clones among the top 100, as well as scalp clonality, were significantly decreased by tofacitinib.

Concerning this clone itself: Its cognate antigen is unknown.

Sequencing relied on a cDNA template that was reverse transcribed from extracted RNA. Assay: immunoSEQ multiplex PCR; the TCRdb copy retains only in-frame clones and omits some. The sample holds more than 3,500 clones, roughly three quarters seen once. Treatment described: oral pan-JAK inhibitor, 5-10 mg twice daily. Peripheral blood and lesional scalp punch biopsies were taken from alopecia areata patients. V was pared by 0 bases and J by 6 bases, with 9 bases between. This CDR3 is 13 amino acids long. The germline CDR1 and CDR2 sequences are SGHAT and FQNNGV. The sample in question was skin, obtained at week 24, from a patient treated with tofacitinib. The chain combines TRBV11-2 with TRBJ2-7, with D perhaps matching TRBD1 or TRBD2 (5 bases each). The receptor's source is a human donor with alopecia areata. The chain's CDR3 is CASSLDGAGEQYF. DNA of the CDR3: TGTGCCAGCAGCTTAGACGGGGCTGGCGAGCAGTACTTC.